A single sample is the source of the 29 T cell receptor beta chains below, sequenced in a study of cytomegalovirus exposure and HLA in healthy donors. The PCR contained 60 Vbeta and 13 Jbeta primers. The data were produced by immunoSEQ multiplex PCR, yet TCRdb's version contains in-frame clones alone and is incomplete. The sample shows some 170,000 clones, around four fifths of them seen only once. The sequencing input was PBMCs. The receptors were sampled from a woman between 45 and 60 years old in good health and CMV-seronegative.

V and J are TRBV5-1 and TRBJ1-5; D uncertain. Trimming shortened V by 0 bases and J by 3 bases, and 13 bases separated the two germline ends. CDR1 and CDR2 (germline): SGHRS, YFSETQ. The CDR3 extends over 16 amino acids. The CDR3 sequence: CASSLDGTAYNQPQHF. DNA for the CDR3: TGCGCCAGCAGCTTGGATGGCACAGCTTACAATCAGCCCCAGCATTTT.

The V and J genes are TRBV9 and TRBJ1-5; tentative D call: TRBD1 (5 bases). Trimming cost V 0 bases and J 3 bases, with 7 bases left between them. The length of the CDR3 is 14 residues. Germline-derived CDR1 and CDR2 are SGDLS and YYNGEE. The CDR3 coding sequence is TGTGCCAGCAGCGTAGGGACAATCAATCAGCCCCAGCATTTT. It encodes CASSVGTINQPQHF.

This clone was observed a single time. The rearrangement uses TRBV7-2 and TRBJ1-4; D is ambiguous. Germline V gives CDR1 SGHTA, CDR2 FQGNSA. The CDR3 spans 14 residues. V lost 1 base and J 3 bases, leaving 6 bases between the germline ends. CDR3 amino acids: CASSLGHSNEKLFF. The DNA for the CDR3 is TGTGCCAGCAGCTTAGGTCATTCTAATGAAAAACTGTTTTTT.

V and J are TRBV6-1 and TRBJ1-4, with D uncertain. CDR1 MNHNS and CDR2 SASEGT come from the germline V gene. The CDR3 is made up of 14 amino acids. Trimming cost V 4 bases and J 8 bases, with 14 bases left between them. CDR3 nucleotides: TGTGCCAGCAGTGGCAGCGCCCAACCCGAAAAACTGTTTTTT. It yields the protein CASSGSAQPEKLFF.

The chain links TRBV28 to TRBJ1-1; unclear D gene. CDR1 is MDHEN, CDR2 SYDVKM, per germline. The CDR3 contains 11 residues. The germline V and J ends were trimmed by 8 bases and 7 bases, with 11 bases remaining between them. In DNA, the CDR3 is TGTGCCAGCCCGTCTCGGGGTGAAGCTTTCTTT. This encodes CASPSRGEAFF.

This clone came up once. The chain is built from TRBV5-8 and TRBJ2-1; 7 positions match TRBD1. The CDR3 is made up of 15 amino acids. The V segment lost 4 bases and the J segment 3 bases; nucleotides outside the gene matches: 7. Looked up from germline, CDR1 is SGHTS and CDR2 is YDEGEE. The CDR3 protein is CASSLGTVYYNEQFF. DNA of the CDR3: TGTGCCAGCAGCCTTGGGACAGTGTACTACAATGAGCAGTTCTTC.

This rearrangement joins TRBV9 to TRBJ2-3; TRBD2 aligns across 8 bases. The CDR3 sequence is 15 residues long. CDR1 and CDR2 from the germline V gene are SGDLS and YYNGEE. The V gene end was trimmed by 3 bases and the J gene end by 3 bases; junction bases not matched to a gene: 6. CDR3 bases: TGTGCCAGCAGCGCCTTCGGGGGGGCAACAGATACGCAGTATTTT. As protein: CASSAFGGATDTQYF. The full variable domain, rest sourced from reference TRBV9 and TRBJ2-3, is DSGVTQTPKHLITATGQRVTLRCSPRSGDLSVYWYQQSLDQGLQFLIQYYNGEERAKGNILERFSAQQFPDLHSELNLSSLELGDSALYFCASSAFGGATDTQYFGPGTRLTVL.

The rearrangement uses TRBV18 and TRBJ1-1, with D perhaps matching TRBD1 (6 bases). Trimming removed 4 bases from V and 0 bases from J, with 15 bases in between. This CDR3 is 16 amino acids long. From germline, CDR1 is KGHSH and CDR2 LQKENI. The CDR3 loop is CASSLLSGTLNTEAFF. The CDR3 DNA sequence: TGTGCCAGCTCACTTCTATCCGGGACACTGAACACTGAAGCTTTCTTT.

The chain combines TRBV10-3 with TRBJ2-7; the match to TRBD1 covers 7 bases. The V segment lost 3 bases and the J segment 2 bases; nucleotides outside the gene matches: 4. Per the germline V gene, CDR1 is ENHRY and CDR2 is SYGVKD. The CDR3 loop spans 14 amino acids. CDR3 nucleotide sequence: TGTGCCATCAGTGAAAGGGACAGACCCTACGAGCAGTACTTC. Translating it yields CAISERDRPYEQYF.

The chain combines TRBV19 with TRBJ2-1, with 8 bases lining up with TRBD2. J lost 9 bases, V lost 5 bases, and 15 bases had no gene match. Germline lookup yields CDR1 LNHDA and CDR2 SQIVND (reference sequence). There are 16 residues in the CDR3. CDR3 in DNA: TGTGCCAGTAGTCCAACGGCGGGAGGCGCATTAGGTGAGCAGTTCTTC. Its protein is CASSPTAGGALGEQFF.

The chain couples TRBV6-6 to TRBJ1-6, with D perhaps TRBD1 (6 bases). Looked up from germline, CDR1 is MNHNY and CDR2 is SVGAGI (reference sequence). The germline V and J ends were trimmed by 6 bases and 4 bases, with 13 bases remaining between them. This CDR3 comprises 15 residues. In DNA form, the CDR3 reads TGTGCCAGCAGGGGGACACCAAATTATAATTCACCCCTCCACTTT. This sequence encodes CASRGTPNYNSPLHF.

The chain couples TRBV27 to TRBJ2-1; a weak D match, TRBD2 (7 bases). Per the germline V gene, CDR1 is MNHEY and CDR2 is SMNVEV (reference sequence). The ends were cut back, 5 bases at V and 7 bases at J, with 21 bases in the middle. This CDR3 region has 16 residues. The CDR3 DNA follows: TGTGCCAGCAGTCCTCTTGGTGGGGGGGCTAGAAATGAGCAGTTCTTC. Translated, it gives CASSPLGGGARNEQFF.

The chain couples TRBV5-1 to TRBJ2-2; D is possibly TRBD2 (6 bases). Germline loops: CDR1 SGHRS, CDR2 YFSETQ. The CDR3 has 15 residues. V gave up 3 bases and J gave up 5 bases, with 14 bases separating them. In DNA form, the CDR3 reads TGCGCCAGCAGCTCGACTCAGGGAGGTACCGGGGAGCTGTTTTTT. It is translated as CASSSTQGGTGELFF. The complete variable domain, with remaining parts taken from reference TRBV5-1 and TRBJ2-2, reads KAGVTQTPRYLIKTRGQQVTLSCSPISGHRSVSWYQQTPGQGLQFLFEYFSETQRNKGNFPGRFSGRQFSNSRSEMNVSTLELGDSALYLCASSSTQGGTGELFFGEGSRLTVL.

The chain carries TRBV5-1 and TRBJ2-3; perhaps TRBD2 as D (6 bases). Per the germline V gene, CDR1 is SGHRS and CDR2 is YFSETQ. Deletions cut 6 bases from V and 1 base from J, with 12 bases between. The CDR3 length is 14 residues. CDR3 in amino acids: CASTAREGTDTQYF. Here the CDR3 DNA reads TGCGCCAGCACCGCTAGGGAGGGCACAGATACGCAGTATTTT.

With regard to this clone: A read error may account for a junction end that differs from germline. V gene TRBV6-5 combines with J gene TRBJ2-5, with 8 nucleotides matching TRBD2. The CDR3 consists of 15 residues. Germline V gene data show CDR1 as MNHEY and CDR2 as SVGAGI. CDR3 nucleotide sequence: TGTGCCGGCAGTTACTCGATTACCCGGGGGGGGACCCAGTACTTC. Translation gives CAGSYSITRGGTQYF.

This chain links TRBV2 with TRBJ2-7, with a weak D call TRBD2 (6 bases). The CDR3 is 15 amino acids. The V gene lost 3 bases and the J gene lost 0 bases, with 12 bases spanning the gap. Germline-derived CDR1 and CDR2 are SNHLY and FYNNEI. As DNA, the CDR3 is TGTGCCAGCAGTGAGAGACTAGGGCGCTCCTACGAGCAGTACTTC. This codes for CASSERLGRSYEQYF.

The chain is built from TRBV19 and TRBJ1-2; TRBD1 might be the D (5 bases). V was trimmed by 6 bases and J by 4 bases, leaving 15 bases between them. The germline V gene encodes CDR1 LNHDA and CDR2 SQIVND (reference sequence). The CDR3 loop spans 14 amino acids. The CDR3 sequence: CASSQTVSFYGYTF. The CDR3, as DNA: TGTGCCAGTAGCCAGACAGTGTCCTTCTATGGCTACACCTTC.

The chain joins TRBV10-1 to TRBJ2-7; the match to TRBD2 covers 9 bases. The CDR3 runs to 17 residues. CDR1 and CDR2 from the germline V gene are WNHNN and SYGVQD (reference sequence). The V and J ends lost 3 bases and 2 bases, in that order; junction bases with no gene match: 11. The CDR3 DNA follows: TGCGCCAGCAGTGATTTTGCGGGGGGGCCGGTCGCCTACGAGCAGTACTTC. Protein sequence: CASSDFAGGPVAYEQYF.

This rearrangement joins TRBV28 to TRBJ1-5; 9 bases agree with TRBD1. Germline V gene lookup returns CDR1 MDHEN and CDR2 SYDVKM. Trimming removed 5 bases from V and 10 bases from J; junction bases left unmatched: 12. The CDR3 spans 15 residues. The CDR3 protein is CASSPRYGGQGPQHF. The CDR3 DNA follows: TGTGCCAGCAGTCCGCGATACGGGGGACAGGGCCCCCAGCATTTT.

The J gene is TRBJ1-4, the V gene TRBV7-9, with D hard to call. This CDR3 comprises 14 residues. V lost 3 bases and J lost 5, with 10 bases in between. In germline, CDR1 is SEHNR, CDR2 FQNEAQ (reference sequence). This CDR3 is CASSFREQNEKLFF. The CDR3 nucleotides read TGTGCCAGCAGCTTCCGGGAGCAAAATGAAAAACTGTTTTTT.

This clone was seen a handful of times. The chain carries TRBV7-2 and TRBJ2-7, with a possible D match to TRBD1 (6 bases). The CDR3 contains 14 residues. The V gene's germline CDR1 is SGHTA and CDR2 FQGNSA. Trimming took off 4 bases at V and 1 base at J, with 11 bases between the two ends. The CDR3: CASSSDRTSYEQYF. The CDR3 bases are TGTGCCAGCAGCTCCGACAGGACTTCCTACGAGCAGTACTTC.

The chain combines TRBV5-1 with TRBJ2-7; 10 bases map to TRBD1. The V segment lost 0 bases and the J segment 6 bases; nucleotides outside the gene matches: 6. Looked up from germline, CDR1 is SGHRS and CDR2 is YFSETQ. This CDR3 has 15 amino acids. The CDR3 DNA reads as TGCGCCAGCAGCTTGGGGGGGACAGGGGAGACCGAGCAGTACTTC. As protein: CASSLGGTGETEQYF.

The chain is built from TRBV11-3 and TRBJ2-7; 10 nucleotides align to TRBD1. After removal of 2 bases from V and 5 bases from J, the junction contained 6 bases not matched to a gene. The CDR3 consists of 15 residues. Germline loops: CDR1 SGHNT, CDR2 YENEEA. As DNA, the CDR3 is TGTGCCAGCAGCTTATATGGGACAGGGGAGCACGAGCAGTACTTC. Its protein is CASSLYGTGEHEQYF. Combining the CDR3 with reference TRBV11-3 and TRBJ2-7 gives the whole variable domain EAGVVQSPRYKIIEKKQPVAFWCNPISGHNTLYWYLQNLGQGPELLIRYENEEAVDDSQLPKDRFSAERLKGVDSTLKIQPAELGDSAVYLCASSLYGTGEHEQYFGPGTRLTVT.

In nucleotides, the CDR3 is TGTGCCAGCAGCTTCGGGGGACAGGGAGGTTCACCCCTCCACTTT. This translates into CASSFGGQGGSPLHF. J is TRBJ1-6 and V is TRBV11-3; 9 bases align to TRBD1. CDR1 SGHNT and CDR2 YENEEA come from the germline V gene. The CDR3 runs 15 residues. The trim removed 3 bases at V and 9 bases at J, leaving 6 bases unmatched.

This clone was observed a single time. The rearrangement links TRBV7-9 to TRBJ2-1, with D tentatively TRBD1 (6 bases). Per the germline V gene, CDR1 is SEHNR and CDR2 is FQNEAQ (reference sequence). This CDR3 is 16 amino acids long. V dropped 4 bases and J dropped 3 bases, with 16 bases sitting between them. The CDR3 sequence: CASSSSKGQIYNEQFF. As DNA, the CDR3 is TGTGCCAGCAGCTCTTCCAAGGGACAAATCTACAATGAGCAGTTCTTC.

The chain links TRBV6-6 to TRBJ1-1; D unresolved. CDR3 size: 13 residues. The germline CDR1 and CDR2 sequences are MNHNY and SVGAGI (reference sequence). V gave up 2 bases and J gave up 5 bases, with 9 bases separating them. The DNA of the CDR3 is TGTGCCAGCAGTTACGTGCGGGTTACTGAAGCTTTCTTT. Its translation is CASSYVRVTEAFF.

The V and J genes are TRBV6-5 and TRBJ1-2; D call uncertain. CDR1 and CDR2 (germline): MNHEY, SVGAGI. The CDR3 extends over 16 amino acids. The V gene lost 0 bases and the J gene lost 2 bases, with 13 bases spanning the gap. The CDR3 sequence: CASSYSNRELNYGYTF. The CDR3 DNA reads TGTGCCAGCAGTTACTCGAACCGGGAACTCAACTATGGCTACACCTTC.

The chain recombines TRBV15 with TRBJ2-5; 7 bases fit TRBD2. The J call may be wrong; the DNA end is better matched by TRBJ2-7. This CDR3 region has 14 residues. CDR1 is LNHNV and CDR2 is YYDKDF in the germline V gene (reference sequence). CDR3 nucleotide sequence: TGTGCCACCAGCACCGCGGGGGATACCTACGAGCAGTACTTC. Residues: CATSTAGDTYEQYF.

This chain connects TRBV29-1 to TRBJ2-1; 7 nucleotides agree with TRBD2. V dropped 2 bases and J dropped 4; count of bases not matched to a gene: 11. The CDR3 spans 16 residues. Germline CDR1 reads SQVTM; CDR2 reads ANQGSEA. CDR3 amino acids: CSVESSFAGAYNEQFF. CDR3 nucleotide sequence: TGCAGCGTTGAATCGAGTTTCGCGGGAGCATACAATGAGCAGTTCTTC.